The 2 T cell receptor beta chains reported below all come from one sample, sequenced in a study of blood T cell repertoires in COVID-19. TCRdb's table, derived via immunoSEQ multiplex PCR, lists solely in-frame clones and lacks some. Of about 140,000 clones in the sample, more than 85% were seen once. The material sequenced was peripheral blood. Every receptor here comes from a human donor in a cohort sampled during active COVID-19.

V usage is TRBV10-3 and J usage is TRBJ2-3; 9 bases line up with TRBD2. Trimming removed 2 bases from V and 6 bases from J; junction bases left unmatched: 3. The CDR3 runs to 14 residues. Germline V gene lookup returns CDR1 ENHRY and CDR2 SYGVKD. CDR3 bases: TGTGCCATCAGTGAGGGGACTAGCTTCGATACGCAGTATTTT. Encoded protein: CAISEGTSFDTQYF.

The chain is built from TRBV5-1 and TRBJ2-2; possible D gene TRBD2, 6 bases. This CDR3 spans 14 amino acids. Trimming stripped 7 bases from V and 8 bases from J, with 18 bases between. Germline CDR1 SGHRS, CDR2 YFSETQ. The CDR3 DNA reads as TGCGCCAGCCGCCCGTCGGGGACTCTAGGGGAGCTGTTTTTT. Amino acid sequence: CASRPSGTLGELFF.